The 12 T cell receptor beta chains presented below share a single source sample, sequenced in a study of blood T cell repertoires in COVID-19. Clones were read by immunoSEQ multiplex PCR, and TCRdb kept only the in-frame ones, dropping some. The sample consists of a few hundred thousand clones, about 82% of them appearing once. The sample taken for sequencing was peripheral blood. All receptors derive from a human donor in a cohort sampled during active COVID-19.

The V gene is TRBV29-1, the J gene TRBJ2-3, with TRBD1 as a possible D gene (6 bases). V lost 1 base and J lost 2, with 13 bases in between. Germline loops: CDR1 SQVTM, CDR2 ANQGSEA. The CDR3 has 15 amino acids. The CDR3 nucleotides read TGCAGCGTTGAAGTATCGGGACACCACACAGATACGCAGTATTTT. Translated, it gives CSVEVSGHHTDTQYF.

J is TRBJ1-2 and V is TRBV3-1 (or the pseudogene TRBV3-2); 12 nucleotides match TRBD1. V gave up 6 bases and J gave up 3 bases; unmatched junction bases: 5. This CDR3 is 15 amino acids long. Germline values: CDR1 LGHDT, CDR2 YNNKEL (reference sequence). In DNA form, the CDR3 reads TGTGCCAGCAGGCTAGGGACAGGGGGCCACTATGGCTACACCTTC. Its translation is CASRLGTGGHYGYTF.

This clone was observed a handful of times. This chain links TRBV5-1 with TRBJ2-7; 14 positions match TRBD2. The CDR3 has 17 amino acids. CDR1 and CDR2 from the germline V gene are SGHRS and YFSETQ. The trim removed 4 bases at V and 0 bases at J, leaving 6 bases unmatched. The CDR3 reads CASSPGLAGANSYEQYF. CDR3 bases: TGCGCCAGCAGCCCGGGACTAGCGGGGGCGAACTCCTACGAGCAGTACTTC.

The gene calls are TRBV4-2 and TRBJ2-7; 12 bases are a match to TRBD2. Germline-derived CDR1 and CDR2 are LGHNA and YNFKEQ. The CDR3 is 17 residues long. V lost 1 base and J lost 6; bases outside the gene matches: 10. The CDR3 nucleotides read TGTGCCAGCAGCCAAGTAAAGGTGACTAGCGGGGGCTCCGAGCAGTACTTC. Translated, it gives CASSQVKVTSGGSEQYF.

The rearrangement uses TRBV1 and TRBJ2-6; the table assigns TRBD1, which was not confirmed against the DNA. TRBV1 is designated a pseudogene. The CDR3 runs to 13 residues. CDR3 sequence (DNA): TGCACCAGCAGCCGAGGGGGCGCCAACGTCCTGACTTTC. This sequence encodes CTSSRGGANVLTF.

The chain has TRBV5-6 and TRBJ2-1, with D perhaps TRBD1 (5 bases). The ends were cut back, 6 bases at V and 6 bases at J, with 22 bases in the middle. The CDR3 length is 16 residues. Germline CDR1 and CDR2: SGHDT and YYEEEE. The CDR3 nucleotides read TGTGCCAGCACACCCTTCGAGCAGGGATTCTCCAATGAGCAGTTCTTC. This encodes CASTPFEQGFSNEQFF.

This clone was counted between two and nine times. The chain links TRBV18 to TRBJ2-2, with D maybe TRBD1 (6 bases). CDR1 is KGHSH and CDR2 is LQKENI in the germline V gene. The CDR3 is made up of 15 amino acids. V was trimmed by 4 bases and J by 3 bases, leaving 12 bases between them. CDR3 protein: CASSRTGTYTGELFF. Here the CDR3 DNA reads TGTGCCAGCTCACGAACCGGGACATACACCGGGGAGCTGTTTTTT.

This rearrangement joins TRBV6-5 to TRBJ2-7; 8 positions agree with TRBD1. V was clipped by 2 bases and J by 2 bases; unmatched bases: 8. The germline V gene has CDR1 MNHEY and CDR2 SVGAGI. The CDR3 extends over 16 amino acids. CDR3 bases: TGTGCCAGCAGTTACAGGAGTCAGGGGGCACCCTACGAGCAGTACTTC. Amino acids: CASSYRSQGAPYEQYF.

The chain couples TRBV12-5 to TRBJ1-2, with D hard to call. There are 14 residues in the CDR3. The V end was cut by 6 bases, the J end by 7 bases, with 18 bases between. CDR1 is LGHNT, CDR2 FRNRAP, per germline. CDR3 protein: CASGRDTPEGGYTF. CDR3 coding DNA: TGTGCTAGTGGCCGTGACACCCCGGAGGGTGGCTACACCTTC.

The chain links TRBV19 to TRBJ2-7; 10 bases align to TRBD1. The CDR3 consists of 16 residues. With V trimmed by 5 bases and J by 4 bases, 11 bases remained unmatched. The germline V gene encodes CDR1 LNHDA and CDR2 SQIVND (reference sequence). For the CDR3, the DNA is TGTGCCAGTAGTCCCCGCCCGTGGGACAGGGGATACGAGCAGTACTTC. The encoded protein is CASSPRPWDRGYEQYF. The complete variable domain, with remaining parts taken from reference TRBV19 and TRBJ2-7, reads DGGITQSPKYLFRKEGQNVTLSCEQNLNHDAMYWYRQDPGQGLRLIYYSQIVNDFQKGDIAEGYSVSREKKESFPLTVTSAQKNPTAFYLCASSPRPWDRGYEQYFGPGTRLTVT.

The chain recombines TRBV10-3 with TRBJ2-2; D is unclear. With 8 bases removed from V and 4 bases from J, the gap between germline ends came to 5 bases. From germline, CDR1 is ENHRY and CDR2 SYGVKD. The CDR3 is 11 amino acids. The CDR3 sequence: CAIGPTGELFF. CDR3 DNA sequence: TGTGCCATCGGCCCCACCGGGGAGCTGTTTTTT.

This clone was picked up one time. This rearrangement joins TRBV21-1 to TRBJ2-1; the D segment call TRBD2 is taken from the table without a DNA check. TRBV21-1 is marked as a pseudogene. There are 16 residues in the CDR3. The CDR3: CASSNRVLAGYNEQFF. CDR3 in DNA: TGTGCCAGCAGCAATAGGGTTCTAGCGGGGTACAATGAGCAGTTCTTC.